Reported below is one TCR beta chain. Within the sample, other DNA sequences also encode this same CDR3. The sample is drawn from a study of blood T cell repertoires in COVID-19. Followed over time, Seattle patients had been enrolled while infection was active. Clones were sequenced by immunoSEQ multiplex PCR, and TCRdb holds only the in-frame ones, with some missing. The sample lists more than 300,000 clones, 88% occurring once. The CDR3 is made up of 14 amino acids. Germline V lookup: CDR1 SGHRS, CDR2 YFSETQ. V lost 0 bases and J 3 bases, leaving 6 bases between the germline ends. The chain employs TRBV5-1 and TRBJ1-4; D is unresolved. The origin of this receptor is a woman aged 30 to 39 with COVID-19, enrolled during active disease. Sequencing was carried out using peripheral blood. The CDR3 region has the DNA TGCGCCAGCAGCTTGGATCGAGCTAATGAAAAACTGTTTTTT. Translating it yields CASSLDRANEKLFF.